A selection of T cell receptor beta chains follows, all from one sample in a study of blood T cell repertoires in COVID-19. TCRdb keeps only in-frame clones here, not all; method: immunoSEQ multiplex PCR. This repertoire shows around 300,000 clones, 65% to 90% found once; its top ten account for 10% to 15%. Sequencing was performed on peripheral blood. These receptors all stem from a human donor in a cohort sampled during active COVID-19. Both conserved end residues are part of each CDR3. Fields, in order: clone size, J gene, V gene, D gene, CDR3 protein, CDR3 DNA. D genes are given only for firm matches. Clone size, where shown, is once, few, many, or a class for clones that have expanded.

>-|TRBJ2-5|TRBV7-2|TRBD2
CASTPGLAGFQYF
TGTGCCAGCACCCCAGGACTAGCGGGATTCCAGTACTTC
>-|TRBJ2-1|TRBV7-9|TRBD1
CASTPGTGSNEQFF
TGTGCCAGCACCCCCGGGACAGGGTCGAATGAGCAGTTCTTC
>-|TRBJ1-1|TRBV6-5|-
CASSHASEAFF
TGTGCCAGCAGTCACGCAAGCGAGGCTTTCTTT
>once|TRBJ1-2|TRBV5-1|-
CASSPEGDGYTF
TGCGCCAGCAGCCCCGAGGGAGATGGCTACACCTTC
>few|TRBJ2-1|TRBV5-4|TRBD1
CASSSQGAGKAYNEQFF
TGTGCCAGCAGCTCACAGGGGGCGGGAAAAGCCTACAATGAGCAGTTCTTC
>-|TRBJ2-2|TRBV5-4|TRBD2
CASSLGLANTGELFF
TGTGCCAGCAGCTTGGGACTAGCCAACACCGGGGAGCTGTTTTTT
>-|TRBJ2-2|TRBV7-2|-
CASSLEVGQAGELFF
TGTGCCAGCAGCCTGGAGGTGGGCCAGGCCGGGGAGCTGTTTTTT
>once|TRBJ1-2|TRBV27|-
CAENRSYGYTF
TGTGCCGAAAACCGGAGCTATGGCTACACCTTC
>-|TRBJ2-1|TRBV5-1|TRBD2
CASSSSGRVREQFF
TGCGCCAGCAGCTCTAGCGGGAGAGTGAGGGAGCAGTTCTTC
>-|TRBJ1-1|TRBV2|TRBD1
CASKLLPTPGTGTEAFF
TGTGCCAGCAAGTTGCTCCCCACGCCCGGGACAGGGACTGAAGCTTTCTTT
>few|TRBJ2-5|TRBV5-6|TRBD2
CASSVLAGGQETQYF
TGTGCCAGCAGCGTCCTAGCGGGAGGACAAGAGACCCAGTACTTC
>-|TRBJ2-1|TRBV19|TRBD2
CASSPYGAGGITYNEQFF
TGTGCCAGTAGTCCTTATGGGGCGGGAGGGATCACCTACAATGAGCAGTTCTTC
>-|TRBJ1-1|TRBV27|TRBD1
CASRSGTGMNTEAFF
TGTGCCAGCAGGTCCGGGACAGGAATGAACACTGAAGCTTTCTTT
>-|TRBJ2-3|TRBV5-1|-
CASNERASTDTQYF
TGCGCCAGCAACGAGCGGGCTAGCACAGATACGCAGTATTTT
>once|TRBJ2-7|TRBV29-1|-
CSVAGSYEQYF
TGCAGCGTTGCCGGGTCCTACGAGCAGTACTTC
>-|TRBJ1-1|TRBV6-5|TRBD1
CASSSNRGLTEAFF
TGTGCCAGCAGTTCCAACAGGGGCCTCACTGAAGCTTTCTTT
>-|TRBJ2-3|TRBV6-4|TRBD2
CASSPSGSVDTQYF
TGTGCCAGCAGCCCTAGCGGGAGCGTTGATACGCAGTATTTT
>-|TRBJ2-7|TRBV5-1|TRBD1
CASSLDRGLSYEQYF
TGCGCCAGCAGCTTGGACAGGGGGCTAAGCTACGAGCAGTACTTC
>-|TRBJ2-7|TRBV10-3|-
CAISESRGMDEQYF
TGTGCCATCAGTGAGTCTCGAGGAATGGACGAGCAGTACTTC
>-|TRBJ2-1|TRBV7-8|-
CASSLRETSYNEQFF
TGTGCCAGCAGCTTACGGGAAACCTCCTACAATGAGCAGTTCTTC
>-|TRBJ1-2|TRBV5-1|TRBD1
CASSLASGGNYGYTF
TGCGCCAGCAGCTTGGCATCAGGGGGTAACTATGGCTACACCTTC
>few|TRBJ1-4|TRBV7-9|-
CASSSQGFSEKLFF
TGTGCCAGCAGCTCACAGGGTTTCTCTGAAAAACTGTTTTTT
>-|TRBJ2-1|TRBV3-1/TRBV3-2|-
CASSQLLTGSYNEQFF
TGTGCCAGCAGCCAACTCTTAACAGGGTCCTACAATGAGCAGTTCTTC
>-|TRBJ2-6|TRBV18|-
CASSQGSGANVLTF
TGTGCCAGCTCACAGGGGTCTGGGGCCAACGTCCTGACTTTC
>-|TRBJ2-1|TRBV7-3|-
CASSLETPAYNEQFF
TGTGCCAGCAGCTTAGAGACTCCTGCCTACAATGAGCAGTTCTTC
>-|TRBJ1-2|TRBV6-2/TRBV6-3|-
CASSYLEHGYTF
TGTGCCAGCAGTTATCTCGAGCATGGCTACACCTTC
>-|TRBJ2-7|TRBV19|TRBD2
CASSIELAAYEQYF
TGTGCCAGTAGTATTGAACTAGCGGCCTACGAGCAGTACTTC
>-|TRBJ2-7|TRBV29-1|TRBD1
CSVDQPGQTDQPNAYEQYF
TGCAGCGTTGATCAACCGGGACAGACCGACCAACCCAACGCCTACGAGCAGTACTTC
>-|TRBJ2-1|TRBV24-1|TRBD1
CATSLGGTGGSEQFF
TGTGCCACCAGTCTAGGGGGGACAGGGGGCAGTGAGCAGTTCTTC
>-|TRBJ2-7|TRBV6-6|-
CATGAAGYEQYF
TGTGCCACTGGGGCTGCTGGCTACGAGCAGTACTTC
>-|TRBJ2-3|TRBV5-1|-
CASSLDTTPSTQYF
TGCGCCAGCAGCTTGGACACTACTCCCAGTACGCAGTATTTT